This TCR beta chain emerged from a study of regulatory T cells in long-lasting Graves disease. Regarding the study as a whole: Newly diagnosed patients shared 950 to 1,000 public clonotypes; persistent patients shared approximately 2,700.

Construction of TCR beta libraries relied on iRepertoire HTBI primers and on Arm-PCR targeting CDR3 regions. TCRdb fed the multiplex PCR reads into MiXCR, producing one record per CDR3 protein. The sample holds roughly 500,000 distinct CDR3 sequences, approximately 12% seen once. The V end was cut by 4 bases, the J end by 8 bases, with 17 bases between. The CDR3 is made up of 14 amino acids. CDR1 is SNHLY and CDR2 is FYNNEI in the germline V gene. Time point noted: newly diagnosed GD, antithyroid drugs for less than 3 months. PBMCs were the source of the RNA used for TCR sequencing. This clonotype has at least ten counts. Its antigen remains unidentified. These data are also associated with another study on T cells in Graves' hyperthyroidism and ophthalmopathy. This second report adds: HTBI primers were employed in a first-round RT-PCR of the TCR CDR3.

The source is a woman between 25 and 40 years old with Graves disease. This chain links TRBV2 with TRBJ1-2; unclear D gene. This specimen consisted of peripheral blood mononuclear cells (PBMCs), obtained at new diagnosis, from a patient treated with antithyroid drugs. Written as DNA, the CDR3 is TGTGCCAGCAGTGTGAGGGCAAGCACGGCCGGCTACACCTTC. This encodes CASSVRASTAGYTF.